The next 20 T cell receptor beta chains were all read from a single sample in a study of cytomegalovirus exposure and HLA in healthy donors. Primers: 60 Vbeta forward and 13 Jbeta reverse. TCRdb's table, derived via immunoSEQ multiplex PCR, lists solely in-frame clones and lacks some. The data show about 130,000 clones, around 80% seen once. The specimen was PBMCs. The receptors stem from a man aged 40-55 years in good health and CMV-seropositive.

This clone was seen just once. The CDR3 reads CAWRWRNSMNTEAFF. As DNA, the CDR3 is TGTGCCTGGAGGTGGAGGAACAGCATGAACACTGAAGCTTTCTTT. The chain employs TRBV30 and TRBJ1-1; D ambiguous. Trimming took 3 bases from V and 0 from J, leaving 14 bases between them. The CDR3 covers 15 residues. Germline CDR1 and CDR2: GTSNPN and SVGIG (reference sequence).

The V call is TRBV6-1, the J call TRBJ2-7; D is possibly TRBD2 (7 bases). CDR1 is MNHNS, CDR2 SASEGT, per germline. The CDR3 extends over 12 amino acids. Trimming took off 3 bases at V and 6 bases at J, with 9 bases between the two ends. In DNA, the CDR3 is TGTGCCAGCAGTGAGAGGGGGGGCGAGCAGTACTTC. This translates into CASSERGGEQYF.

The table lists this clone with a few counts. The gene calls are TRBV6-4 and TRBJ2-1; 7 positions match TRBD2. The CDR3 contains 16 residues. Per the germline V gene, CDR1 is MRHNA and CDR2 is SNTAGT. Losses at the gene ends were 0 bases for V and 4 bases for J; bases not matched to a gene: 6. As DNA, the CDR3 is TGTGCCAGCAGTGACTCGGGCGGGAGAGGATACAATGAGCAGTTCTTC. Encoded protein: CASSDSGGRGYNEQFF.

The chain uses TRBV5-6 and TRBJ2-3, with TRBD1 matching 8 bases. The CDR3 runs 19 residues. The germline V gene encodes CDR1 SGHDT and CDR2 YYEEEE. The J segment lost 8 bases and the V segment lost 0 bases, leaving 20 bases of the junction unmatched. The CDR3 here is CASSLAYQLPRGLFGTQYF. DNA for the CDR3: TGTGCCAGCAGCTTGGCCTACCAACTTCCCAGGGGGCTATTTGGTACGCAGTATTTT.

DNA for the CDR3: TGTGCCAGCAGCTGGGGACAGAACACTGAAGCTTTCTTT. Amino acid sequence: CASSWGQNTEAFF. The V and J genes are TRBV5-6 and TRBJ1-1; TRBD1 might be the D (6 bases). The V and J ends lost 3 bases and 1 base respectively, with 7 bases between them. The germline V gene has CDR1 SGHDT and CDR2 YYEEEE. The CDR3 loop spans 13 amino acids.

The chain recombines TRBV18 with TRBJ2-7; TRBD1 is a possible D gene (5 bases). Germline CDR1 KGHSH, CDR2 LQKENI. This CDR3 is built from 14 residues. Trimming took 4 bases from V and 3 from J, leaving 13 bases between them. As DNA, the CDR3 is TGTGCCAGCTCACTAGGGGCAGGGAACTACGAGCAGTACTTC. This translates into CASSLGAGNYEQYF.

The chain couples TRBV5-6 to TRBJ2-1; TRBD2 matches 7 bases. V was clipped by 3 bases and J by 2 bases; unmatched bases: 11. The CDR3 has 17 residues. Germline CDR1 and CDR2: SGHDT and YYEEEE. The CDR3 reads CASSSTPSGAAYNEQFF. The CDR3 region has the DNA TGTGCCAGCAGCTCCACCCCTAGCGGAGCCGCCTACAATGAGCAGTTCTTC.

The genes are TRBV10-1 and TRBJ1-1; no definite D call. The CDR3 contains 12 residues. V dropped 2 bases and J dropped 7 bases, with 8 bases sitting between them. CDR1 and CDR2 from the germline V gene are WNHNN and SYGVQD (reference sequence). This CDR3 is CASSESGDEAFF. The CDR3 nucleotides are TGCGCCAGCAGTGAGAGCGGGGATGAAGCTTTCTTT.

The chain couples TRBV5-1 to TRBJ2-2; 9 positions match TRBD1. The CDR3 is made up of 14 amino acids. Trimming cost V 5 bases and J 5 bases; bases outside gene matches: 4. Germline-derived CDR1 and CDR2 are SGHRS and YFSETQ. The DNA for the CDR3 is TGCGCCAGCAGTTACAGGGGGCTGACCGGGGAGCTGTTTTTT. Amino acid sequence: CASSYRGLTGELFF.

The rearrangement joins TRBV30 to TRBJ1-2; the match to TRBD1 covers 9 bases. The germline CDR1 and CDR2 sequences are GTSNPN and SVGIG (reference sequence). This CDR3 region has 14 residues. V shed 4 bases, J shed 5 bases, and the junction held 8 bases outside the gene matches. Here the CDR3 reads CAWTPRDREYGYTF. In DNA, the CDR3 is TGTGCCTGGACCCCAAGGGACAGGGAATATGGCTACACCTTC. The full variable domain, rest sourced from reference TRBV30 and TRBJ1-2, is SQTIHQWPATLVQPVGSPLSLECTVEGTSNPNLYWYRQAAGRGLQLLFYSVGIGQISSEVPQNLSASRPQDRQFILSSKKLLLSDSGFYLCAWTPRDREYGYTFGSGTRLTVV.

The rearrangement links TRBV6-5 to TRBJ1-3; weak D call: TRBD1 (6 bases). Germline V gene lookup returns CDR1 MNHEY and CDR2 SVGAGI. The CDR3 is 16 residues long. With 1 base removed from V and 0 bases from J, the gap between germline ends came to 10 bases. CDR3 sequence (DNA): TGTGCCAGCAGTTACTACAGGGAGAACTCTGGAAACACCATATATTTT. Protein sequence: CASSYYRENSGNTIYF.

This clone occurred once. The J gene is TRBJ2-1, the V gene TRBV5-1; TRBD2 agrees at 15 bases. Trimming cost V 0 bases and J 6 bases; bases outside gene matches: 7. The CDR3 sequence is 18 residues long. Per germline, CDR1 SGHRS and CDR2 YFSETQ. CDR3: CASSLGGLAGGPLNEQFF. DNA for the CDR3: TGCGCCAGCAGCTTGGGTGGACTAGCGGGAGGGCCGCTCAATGAGCAGTTCTTC.

The chain recombines TRBV4-1 with TRBJ2-5; a weak D match, TRBD2 (5 bases). The CDR3 covers 13 residues. Per germline, CDR1 MGHRA and CDR2 YSYEKL. Trimming took 0 bases from V and 5 from J, leaving 7 bases between them. The CDR3 DNA sequence: TGCGCCAGCAGCCAAGATGGGGAGGAGACCCAGTACTTC. It encodes CASSQDGEETQYF.

A single count supports this clone. This sequence joins TRBV5-1 and TRBJ1-4, with D unresolved. The V and J ends lost 4 bases and 12 bases respectively, with 19 bases between them. Germline loops: CDR1 SGHRS, CDR2 YFSETQ. This CDR3 comprises 14 residues. The CDR3 reads CASSRRASSGELFF. DNA for the CDR3: TGCGCCAGCAGCCGGAGGGCCAGCTCCGGGGAACTGTTTTTT.

This CDR3 is CSVARGSREQFF. CDR3 coding DNA: TGCAGCGTTGCCAGGGGGAGCAGGGAGCAGTTCTTC. The V gene is TRBV29-1, the J gene TRBJ2-1, with 7 bases matching TRBD1. This CDR3 has 12 amino acids. Losses at the gene ends were 4 bases for V and 10 bases for J; bases not matched to a gene: 7. Per the germline V gene, CDR1 is SQVTM and CDR2 is ANQGSEA.

This clone was counted only a few times. V gene TRBV7-9 combines with J gene TRBJ2-7; D not resolved. The CDR3 contains 11 residues. Trimming removed 5 bases from V and 2 bases from J, with 4 bases in between. CDR1 is SEHNR, CDR2 FQNEAQ, per germline (reference sequence). The CDR3 spells CASSPAYEQYF. CDR3 DNA sequence: TGTGCCAGCAGCCCCGCCTACGAGCAGTACTTC.

The chain recombines TRBV5-1 with TRBJ2-5; D remains unclear. Trimming left V 1 base short and J 3 bases short, with 13 bases between. There are 15 residues in the CDR3. Germline values: CDR1 SGHRS, CDR2 YFSETQ. CDR3 in DNA: TGCGCCAGCAGCTTGACATACGACAAAAAAGAGACCCAGTACTTC. Residues: CASSLTYDKKETQYF.

This chain links TRBV6-1 with TRBJ2-3; D might be TRBD1 (5 bases). Trimming stripped 7 bases from V and 3 bases from J, with 14 bases between. The germline CDR1 and CDR2 sequences are MNHNS and SASEGT. The CDR3 runs to 14 residues. CDR3 sequence: CASTPMGRTDTQYF. CDR3 DNA sequence: TGTGCCAGCACCCCGATGGGGCGGACAGATACGCAGTATTTT.

The genes are TRBV11-2 and TRBJ2-1; 7 bases fit TRBD2. The CDR3 is made up of 15 amino acids. CDR1 and CDR2 from the germline V gene are SGHAT and FQNNGV. V lost 5 bases, J lost 3 bases, and 7 bases stayed unmatched. The CDR3 DNA reads as TGTGCCAGCAGCCCCGGGCGGGAGAACTACAATGAGCAGTTCTTC. It encodes CASSPGRENYNEQFF.

J is TRBJ2-7 and V is TRBV7-9; D remains ambiguous. This CDR3 spans 10 amino acids. Germline V gene data show CDR1 as SEHNR and CDR2 as FQNEAQ (reference sequence). The ends were cut back, 5 bases at V and 4 bases at J, with 3 bases in the middle. The CDR3 loop is CASSRYEQYF. The CDR3 DNA reads TGTGCCAGCAGCCGGTACGAGCAGTACTTC.